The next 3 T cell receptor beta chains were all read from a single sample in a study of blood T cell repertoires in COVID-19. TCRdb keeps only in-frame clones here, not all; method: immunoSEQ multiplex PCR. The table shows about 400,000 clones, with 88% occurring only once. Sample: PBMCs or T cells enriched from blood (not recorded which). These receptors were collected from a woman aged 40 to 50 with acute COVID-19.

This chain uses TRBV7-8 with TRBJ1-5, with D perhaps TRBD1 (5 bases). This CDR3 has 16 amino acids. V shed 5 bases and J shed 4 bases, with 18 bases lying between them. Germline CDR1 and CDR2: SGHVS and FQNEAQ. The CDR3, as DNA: TGTGCCAGCAGCGACGAGATCAGGGCAGGGAATCAGCCCCAGCATTTT. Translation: CASSDEIRAGNQPQHF.

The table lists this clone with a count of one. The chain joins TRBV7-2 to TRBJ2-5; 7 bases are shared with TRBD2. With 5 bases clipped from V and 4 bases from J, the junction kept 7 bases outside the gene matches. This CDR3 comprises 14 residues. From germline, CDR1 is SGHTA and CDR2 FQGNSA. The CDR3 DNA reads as TGTGCCAGCAGCCCTAGACTAGCCGGAGAGACCCAGTACTTC. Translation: CASSPRLAGETQYF. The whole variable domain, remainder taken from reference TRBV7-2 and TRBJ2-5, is GAGVSQSPSNKVTEKGKDVELRCDPISGHTALYWYRQSLGQGLEFLIYFQGNSAPDKSGLPSDRFSAERTGGSVSTLTIQRTQQEDSAVYLCASSPRLAGETQYFGPGTRLLVL.

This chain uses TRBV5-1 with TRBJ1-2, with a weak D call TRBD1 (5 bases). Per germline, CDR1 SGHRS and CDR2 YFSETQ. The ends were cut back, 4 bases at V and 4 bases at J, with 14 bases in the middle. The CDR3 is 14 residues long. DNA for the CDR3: TGCGCCAGCAGCCCGGGACGGGACTTCTATGGCTACACCTTC. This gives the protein CASSPGRDFYGYTF.